These 13 T cell receptor beta chains came from one sample sequenced in a study of monozygotic twins with inflammatory bowel disease. TCRdb reprocessed the 5' RACE reads, keeping one entry per CDR3 protein, no DNA. This table holds about 93,000 distinct CDR3 sequences. The sample was blood. The receptors were sampled from a human donor with ulcerative colitis or Crohn's disease, or a healthy co-twin of an affected twin (not recorded which).

J is TRBJ2-7 and V is TRBV5-6; TCRdb names TRBD1, which stays unverified in the absence of DNA. Germline loops: CDR1 SGHDT, CDR2 YYEEEE. The CDR3 sequence is 13 residues long. This CDR3 reads CASSFDTPYEQYF.

V is TRBV20-1 and J is TRBJ2-5; with no DNA, the TCRdb D assignment of TRBD1 cannot be verified. CDR1 and CDR2 (germline): DFQATT, SNEGSKA (reference sequence). The CDR3 runs 14 residues. The CDR3: CSARDLGAVETQYF.

The chain employs TRBV5-8 and TRBJ2-3; TCRdb reports TRBD2, a call that lacks DNA to check it against. Per the germline V gene, CDR1 is SGHTS and CDR2 is YDEGEE. The CDR3 totals 17 residues. The CDR3: CASSKGLAGGPTDTQYF.

This sequence joins TRBV5-4 and TRBJ1-2; TCRdb outputs TRBD1, but without DNA this stays unchecked. From germline, CDR1 is SGHNT and CDR2 YYREEE (reference sequence). CDR3 size: 13 residues. The CDR3 here is CASAAGRDYGYTF.

The V gene is TRBV12-3 or TRBV12-4, the J gene TRBJ1-4; checking the TCRdb D call of TRBD1 is not possible without DNA. This CDR3 region has 18 residues. The CDR3 region is CASTLRGTGVPTNEKLFF.

The V call is TRBV27, the J call TRBJ1-1. The CDR3 consists of 12 residues. Germline V CDR1 and CDR2: MNHEY, SMNVEV (reference sequence). This CDR3 reads CASRRLGTEAFF.

This chain joins TRBV28 and TRBJ1-1; with no DNA, the TCRdb D assignment of TRBD1 cannot be verified. Germline V CDR1 and CDR2: MDHEN, SYDVKM. The CDR3 is made up of 17 amino acids. CDR3 loop: CASSLWGLGVGGTEAFF.

The chain is built from TRBV5-4 and TRBJ2-5; TCRdb proposes TRBD2, but this gene call is untestable without DNA. This CDR3 is built from 15 residues. The germline gives CDR1 SGHNT, CDR2 YYREEE (reference sequence). The chain's CDR3 is CASSAGGPGQETQYF.

The chain has TRBV2 and TRBJ2-1; there is no DNA to check the TCRdb D call of TRBD2. This CDR3 spans 11 amino acids. Per the germline V gene, CDR1 is SNHLY and CDR2 is FYNNEI. The chain's CDR3 is CASSWEGEQFF.

The V and J genes are TRBV5-4 and TRBJ1-2; no DNA is available, so the TRBD1 call from TCRdb remains unchecked. The CDR3 contains 16 residues. Germline CDR1 is SGHNT and CDR2 is YYREEE (reference sequence). CDR3 in amino acids: CASSLSGSRAYYGYTF. Based on the CDR3 plus reference TRBV5-4 and TRBJ1-2, the full variable domain is ETGVTQSPTHLIKTRGQQVTLRCSSQSGHNTVSWYQQALGQGPQFIFQYYREEENGRGNFPPRFSGLQFPNYSSELNVNALELDDSALYLCASSLSGSRAYYGYTFGSGTRLTVV.

Here the CDR3 reads CASRSGTGGWGTQYF. This chain links TRBV12-3 or TRBV12-4 with TRBJ2-3; TCRdb's D gene call, TRBD1, goes unchecked for lack of DNA. The CDR3 is 15 amino acids.

The chain links TRBV10-3 to TRBJ2-3; TCRdb's D gene call, TRBD1, goes unchecked for lack of DNA. Germline V lookup: CDR1 ENHRY, CDR2 SYGVKD. This CDR3 contains 15 residues. The CDR3 sequence: CAIMPDRGRPDTQYF.

The chain uses TRBV7-3 and TRBJ2-2; TCRdb names TRBD1, which stays unverified in the absence of DNA. Per the germline V gene, CDR1 is SGHTA and CDR2 is FQGTGA. The CDR3 sequence is 15 residues long. CDR3 sequence reads: CASSLQGLGTGELFF.